A selection of T cell receptor beta chains follows, all from one sample in a study of blood T cell repertoires in COVID-19. Generated by immunoSEQ multiplex PCR, the TCRdb table keeps only in-frame clones and is missing some. This table holds tens of thousands of clones, around 83% found once. Material: peripheral blood. The receptors come from a man at least 80 years old with acute or convalescent COVID-19. The CDR3 runs from the conserved cysteine through the conserved F or W. Each record gives: CDR3 length, D gene, V gene, J gene, clone size, CDR3 protein, CDR3 DNA. The D gene is left open where the match is weak. Clone size is given for some rows only: seen once, a few or many times, or a class if the clone is expanded.

length: 14; D: NA; V: TRBV5-1; J: TRBJ2-7; size: NA; CDR3: CASSLEAPAYEQYF; DNA: TGCGCCAGCAGCTTGGAAGCACCGGCCTACGAGCAGTACTTC
length: 15; D: TRBD1; V: TRBV6-5; J: TRBJ2-1; size: NA; CDR3: CASSYSRQGGDEQFF; DNA: TGTGCCAGCAGTTACTCGAGACAGGGGGGAGATGAGCAGTTCTTC
length: 18; D: TRBD1; V: TRBV28; J: TRBJ1-1; size: NA; CDR3: CASSFRGHRGLSDTEAFF; DNA: TGTGCCAGCAGTTTCAGGGGTCACAGGGGGCTCTCGGACACTGAAGCTTTCTTT
length: 17; D: TRBD2; V: TRBV7-2; J: TRBJ2-5; size: NA; CDR3: CASSHMMTSVKQETQYF; DNA: TGTGCCAGCAGTCATATGATGACTAGCGTAAAACAAGAGACCCAGTACTTC
length: 16; D: TRBD2; V: TRBV29-1; J: TRBJ2-7; size: once; CDR3: CSVEAMWAGAAYEQYF; DNA: TGCAGCGTTGAGGCTATGTGGGCGGGAGCTGCCTACGAGCAGTACTTC
length: 13; D: NA; V: TRBV4-3; J: TRBJ1-2; size: NA; CDR3: CASSRNGGYGYTF; DNA: TGCGCCAGCAGCCGGAACGGAGGCTATGGCTACACCTTC
length: 14; D: TRBD1; V: TRBV6-5; J: TRBJ1-4; size: NA; CDR3: CASRTGQLNEKLFF; DNA: TGTGCCAGCCGCACGGGACAGCTGAATGAAAAACTGTTTTTT
length: 13; D: TRBD2; V: TRBV4-3; J: TRBJ2-1; size: NA; CDR3: CASSLGTSGGQFF; DNA: TGCGCCAGCAGCCTCGGGACTAGCGGGGGGCAGTTCTTC
length: 13; D: NA; V: TRBV18; J: TRBJ1-1; size: NA; CDR3: CASSPLADTEAFF; DNA: TGTGCCAGCTCACCACTGGCCGACACTGAAGCTTTCTTT
length: 13; D: NA; V: TRBV7-9; J: TRBJ2-5; size: few; CDR3: CASSLDREETQYF; DNA: TGTGCCAGCAGCTTAGACAGGGAAGAGACCCAGTACTTC
length: 15; D: TRBD1; V: TRBV5-1; J: TRBJ1-1; size: NA; CDR3: CASSDSRTGNTEAFF; DNA: TGCGCCAGCAGCGATTCTAGGACAGGGAACACTGAAGCTTTCTTT
length: 17; D: NA; V: TRBV4-3; J: TRBJ2-6; size: NA; CDR3: CASSQFGRSSGANVLTF; DNA: TGCGCCAGCAGCCAATTTGGTCGGAGCTCTGGGGCCAACGTCCTGACTTTC
length: 12; D: NA; V: TRBV5-6; J: TRBJ1-2; size: NA; CDR3: CASSFAGRGYTF; DNA: TGTGCCAGCAGCTTCGCAGGGCGGGGCTACACCTTC
length: 14; D: TRBD2; V: TRBV7-3; J: TRBJ2-1; size: NA; CDR3: CASSLLGTSDEQFF; DNA: TGTGCCAGCAGCTTGCTTGGGACTAGCGATGAGCAGTTCTTC
length: 15; D: TRBD1; V: TRBV6-2/TRBV6-3; J: TRBJ2-4; size: NA; CDR3: CASSYEGQGSDIQYF; DNA: TGTGCCAGCAGTTACGAGGGACAGGGGTCGGACATTCAGTACTTC
length: 15; D: NA; V: TRBV28; J: TRBJ1-2; size: NA; CDR3: CASSLAQATDYGYTF; DNA: NA
length: 13; D: NA; V: TRBV3-1/TRBV3-2; J: TRBJ1-1; size: NA; CDR3: CASSRPKNTEAFF; DNA: TGTGCCAGCAGCCGGCCGAAGAACACTGAAGCTTTCTTT
length: 15; D: TRBD1; V: TRBV11-3; J: TRBJ1-1; size: NA; CDR3: CASSGGTAQNSEAFF; DNA: TGTGCCAGCAGCGGAGGGACAGCACAGAATTCTGAAGCTTTCTTT
length: 18; D: NA; V: TRBV21-1; J: TRBJ2-7; size: NA; CDR3: CASGPSPGVTFSSYEQYF; DNA: TGTGCCAGCGGACCGAGTCCGGGGGTCACCTTCAGCTCCTACGAGCAGTACTTC
length: 14; D: TRBD1; V: TRBV19; J: TRBJ2-1; size: NA; CDR3: CASSGGTGRDEQFF; DNA: TGTGCCAGTAGTGGAGGGACAGGGAGAGATGAGCAGTTCTTC
length: 16; D: NA; V: TRBV11-1; J: TRBJ1-1; size: NA; CDR3: CASSLGLRTRNTEAFF; DNA: TGTGCCAGCAGCTTAGGTCTCCGGACACGGAACACTGAAGCTTTCTTT
length: 17; D: NA; V: TRBV7-2; J: TRBJ2-7; size: once; CDR3: CASSLADSGWRVYEQYF; DNA: TGTGCCAGCAGCTTGGCAGATTCAGGGTGGAGGGTCTACGAGCAGTACTTC
length: 15; D: TRBD1; V: TRBV28; J: TRBJ2-7; size: NA; CDR3: CASRPIGTGLSEQYF; DNA: TGTGCCAGCAGGCCGATTGGGACAGGGCTCAGCGAGCAGTACTTC
length: 15; D: TRBD1; V: TRBV6-2/TRBV6-3; J: TRBJ2-7; size: NA; CDR3: CASSYRTGGEVEQYF; DNA: TGTGCCAGCAGTTACCGGACAGGGGGCGAGGTCGAGCAGTACTTC
length: 15; D: NA; V: TRBV6-5; J: TRBJ2-7; size: NA; CDR3: CASSYSKPGTYEQYF; DNA: TGTGCCAGCAGTTACTCGAAACCAGGAACCTACGAGCAGTACTTC
length: 14; D: TRBD1; V: TRBV5-1; J: TRBJ2-7; size: NA; CDR3: CASSTGTGGNEQYF; DNA: TGCGCCAGCAGTACCGGGACAGGGGGCAACGAGCAGTACTTC
length: 14; D: NA; V: TRBV6-6; J: TRBJ1-4; size: NA; CDR3: CASSYTGSGEKLFF; DNA: TGTGCCAGCAGCTACACAGGGTCTGGTGAAAAACTGTTTTTT
length: 17; D: TRBD1; V: TRBV5-4; J: TRBJ1-6; size: NA; CDR3: CASSLGMAGGANSPLHF; DNA: TGTGCCAGCAGCTTGGGTATGGCAGGGGGCGCGAATTCACCCCTCCACTTT
length: 14; D: TRBD1; V: TRBV9; J: TRBJ1-4; size: NA; CDR3: CASSVDRGHEKLFF; DNA: TGTGCCAGCAGCGTAGACAGGGGGCATGAAAAACTGTTTTTT
length: 13; D: NA; V: TRBV6-1; J: TRBJ2-2; size: NA; CDR3: CASSELRSGELFF; DNA: TGTGCCAGCAGTGAACTGAGGAGCGGGGAGCTGTTTTTT
length: 12; D: NA; V: TRBV28; J: TRBJ1-1; size: NA; CDR3: CASSLPSGEAFF; DNA: TGTGCCAGCAGTCTCCCCTCGGGTGAAGCTTTCTTT
length: 14; D: TRBD2; V: TRBV20-1; J: TRBJ2-1; size: NA; CDR3: CSASSSGGYNEQFF; DNA: TGCAGTGCTAGTTCTAGCGGGGGTTACAATGAGCAGTTCTTC
length: 14; D: NA; V: TRBV6-6; J: TRBJ2-7; size: NA; CDR3: CASRGGQGDYEQYF; DNA: TGTGCCAGCAGGGGGGGGCAGGGTGACTACGAGCAGTACTTC
length: 13; D: NA; V: TRBV6-5; J: TRBJ2-7; size: once; CDR3: CASSVDNSYEQYF; DNA: TGTGCCAGCAGCGTCGACAACTCCTACGAGCAGTACTTC
length: 13; D: TRBD2; V: TRBV6-4; J: TRBJ2-3; size: NA; CDR3: CASGTSGGYTQYF; DNA: TGTGCCAGTGGGACTAGCGGGGGCTATACGCAGTATTTT
length: 12; D: TRBD1; V: TRBV6-2/TRBV6-3; J: TRBJ2-7; size: NA; CDR3: CASSNYRGKQYF; DNA: TGTGCCAGCAGTAACTACAGGGGAAAGCAGTACTTC
length: 16; D: NA; V: TRBV6-5; J: TRBJ1-1; size: NA; CDR3: CASSYSFRAVNTEAFF; DNA: TGTGCCAGCAGTTACTCCTTCCGAGCGGTTAACACTGAAGCTTTCTTT
length: 14; D: NA; V: TRBV11-2; J: TRBJ2-3; size: NA; CDR3: CASSLGTGWDTQYF; DNA: TGTGCCAGCAGCTTAGGTACAGGGTGGGATACGCAGTATTTT
length: 13; D: TRBD1; V: TRBV23-1; J: TRBJ2-7; size: NA; CDR3: CASSPDRGNEQYF; DNA: TGCGCCAGCAGTCCGGACAGGGGCAACGAGCAGTACTTC
length: 15; D: NA; V: TRBV6-6; J: TRBJ2-3; size: NA; CDR3: CASSYSRADTGTQYF; DNA: TGTGCCAGCAGTTACTCGAGGGCGGATACGGGTACGCAGTATTTT
length: 15; D: NA; V: TRBV6-5; J: TRBJ2-7; size: once; CDR3: CASSYLKGGAYEQYF; DNA: TGTGCCAGCAGTTACCTGAAGGGGGGGGCCTACGAGCAGTACTTC
length: 16; D: NA; V: TRBV27; J: TRBJ2-7; size: NA; CDR3: CASRTDKSTLGGEQYF; DNA: TGTGCCAGCCGTACCGACAAGTCCACTCTGGGGGGCGAGCAGTACTTC
length: 14; D: TRBD1; V: TRBV6-5; J: TRBJ2-7; size: NA; CDR3: CASRWTGSSYEQYF; DNA: TGTGCCAGCAGGTGGACAGGGAGCTCCTACGAGCAGTACTTC
length: 14; D: TRBD1; V: TRBV7-2; J: TRBJ2-5; size: NA; CDR3: CASSRNRGRETQYF; DNA: TGTGCCAGCAGCAGAAACAGGGGGCGGGAGACCCAGTACTTC
length: 16; D: TRBD1; V: TRBV28; J: TRBJ2-7; size: NA; CDR3: CASSSRDRGQPYEQYF; DNA: TGTGCCAGCAGTTCCCGGGACAGGGGACAACCCTACGAGCAGTACTTC
length: 16; D: NA; V: TRBV6-2/TRBV6-3; J: TRBJ1-1; size: NA; CDR3: CASSNSHGDPNTEAFF; DNA: TGTGCCAGCAGTAACTCACACGGAGACCCGAACACTGAAGCTTTCTTT
length: 17; D: TRBD2; V: TRBV7-2; J: TRBJ2-3; size: NA; CDR3: CASNRLAGVLYGNTQYF; DNA: TGTGCCAGCAATCGACTAGCGGGGGTGTTGTATGGTAATACGCAGTATTTT
length: 15; D: TRBD1; V: TRBV18; J: TRBJ2-7; size: NA; CDR3: CASSPPGQGTYEQYF; DNA: TGTGCCAGCTCACCACCGGGACAGGGAACCTACGAGCAGTACTTC
length: 14; D: TRBD2; V: TRBV7-3; J: TRBJ2-3; size: NA; CDR3: CASSPGGSTDTQYF; DNA: TGTGCCAGCAGCCCGGGGGGAAGCACAGATACGCAGTATTTT
length: 14; D: NA; V: TRBV6-1; J: TRBJ1-2; size: NA; CDR3: CASTQARGGLGYTF; DNA: TGTGCCAGCACCCAGGCCCGGGGAGGGTTGGGCTACACCTTC